What follows are 2 T cell receptor beta chains derived from one specimen sequenced in a study of blood T cell repertoires in COVID-19. Some clones are missing from TCRdb's copy, which holds only in-frame ones; the method was immunoSEQ multiplex PCR. The data contain more than 140,000 clones, about 86% of them seen just once; the ten biggest clones take up around 8.4%. Sequenced: peripheral blood. These receptors came from a woman aged 60-75 years with acute or convalescent COVID-19.

This clone appeared a single time. The chain joins TRBV4-2 to TRBJ1-2; 10 bases are shared with TRBD1. CDR1 and CDR2 (germline): LGHNA, YNFKEQ. J gave up 4 bases and V 0 bases, and 8 bases lay outside the gene matches. The CDR3 is 17 amino acids. CDR3 protein: CASSQEGTGVKTYGYTF. The CDR3 DNA sequence: TGTGCCAGCAGCCAAGAAGGGACAGGGGTGAAGACCTATGGCTACACCTTC.

The rearrangement joins TRBV5-8 to TRBJ2-3, with D perhaps TRBD1 (5 bases). Deletions cut 1 base from V and 5 bases from J, with 17 bases between. The CDR3 runs to 16 residues. The germline V gene has CDR1 SGHTS and CDR2 YDEGEE. This CDR3 is CASSLFVRAEGDTQYF. Written as DNA, the CDR3 is TGTGCCAGCAGCTTGTTTGTCAGGGCCGAAGGAGATACGCAGTATTTT.